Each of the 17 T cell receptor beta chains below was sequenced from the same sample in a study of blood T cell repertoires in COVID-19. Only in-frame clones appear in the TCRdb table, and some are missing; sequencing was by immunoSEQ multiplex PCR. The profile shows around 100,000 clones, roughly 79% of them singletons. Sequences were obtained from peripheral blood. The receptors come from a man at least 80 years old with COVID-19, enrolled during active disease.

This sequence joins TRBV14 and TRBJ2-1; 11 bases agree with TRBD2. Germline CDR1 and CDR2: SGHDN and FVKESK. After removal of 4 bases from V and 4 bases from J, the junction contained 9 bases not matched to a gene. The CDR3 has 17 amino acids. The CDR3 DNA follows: TGTGCCAGCAGCCGGACTAGCGGGCTGGTAGGGTACAATGAGCAGTTCTTC. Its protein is CASSRTSGLVGYNEQFF. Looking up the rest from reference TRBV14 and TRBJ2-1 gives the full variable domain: EAGVTQFPSHSVIEKGQTVTLRCDPISGHDNLYWYRRVMGKEIKFLLHFVKESKQDESGMPNNRFLAERTGGTYSTLKVQPAELEDSGVYFCASSRTSGLVGYNEQFFGPGTRLTVL.

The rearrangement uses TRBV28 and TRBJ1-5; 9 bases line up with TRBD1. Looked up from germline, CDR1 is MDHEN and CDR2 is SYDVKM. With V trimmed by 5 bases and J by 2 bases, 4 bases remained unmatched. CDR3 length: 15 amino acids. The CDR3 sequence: CASSSWTGGNQPQHF. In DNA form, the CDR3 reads TGTGCCAGCAGTAGCTGGACAGGGGGCAATCAGCCCCAGCATTTT.

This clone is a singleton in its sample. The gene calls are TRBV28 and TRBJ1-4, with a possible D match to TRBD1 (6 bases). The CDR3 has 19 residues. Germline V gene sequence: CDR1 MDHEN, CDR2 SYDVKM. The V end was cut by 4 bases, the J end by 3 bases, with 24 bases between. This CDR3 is CASSSYRALSYNANEKLFF. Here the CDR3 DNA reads TGTGCCAGCAGTTCGTACAGGGCTCTTAGCTACAACGCTAATGAAAAACTGTTTTTT.

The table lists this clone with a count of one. CDR3 loop: CASSRAGTGWTEAFF. The CDR3 nucleotides read TGTGCCAGCAGCCGAGCCGGGACAGGTTGGACTGAAGCTTTCTTT. The rearrangement joins TRBV6-5 to TRBJ1-1, with 8 bases fitting TRBD1. Germline-derived CDR1 and CDR2 are MNHEY and SVGAGI. The CDR3 totals 15 residues. V shed 6 bases and J 5 bases; nucleotides not matched to a gene: 11.

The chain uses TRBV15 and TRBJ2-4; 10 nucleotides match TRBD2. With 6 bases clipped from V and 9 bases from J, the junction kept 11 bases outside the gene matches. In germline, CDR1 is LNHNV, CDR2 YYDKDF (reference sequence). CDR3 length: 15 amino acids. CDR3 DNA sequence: TGTGCCACCAGACCCGGCAGCGGGGGGGTAGGCATTCAGTACTTC. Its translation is CATRPGSGGVGIQYF.

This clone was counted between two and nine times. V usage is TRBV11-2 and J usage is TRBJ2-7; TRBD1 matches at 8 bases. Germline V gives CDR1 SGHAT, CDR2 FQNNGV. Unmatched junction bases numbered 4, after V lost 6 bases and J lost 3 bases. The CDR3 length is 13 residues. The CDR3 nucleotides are TGTGCCAGCAGACGCACAGGGGGCTACGAGCAGTACTTC. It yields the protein CASRRTGGYEQYF.

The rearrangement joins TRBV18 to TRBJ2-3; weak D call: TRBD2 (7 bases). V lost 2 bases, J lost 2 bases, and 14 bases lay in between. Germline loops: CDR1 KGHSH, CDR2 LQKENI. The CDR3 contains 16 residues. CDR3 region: CASSPIEGGNTDTQYF. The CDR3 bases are TGTGCCAGCTCACCAATCGAGGGGGGGAACACAGATACGCAGTATTTT.

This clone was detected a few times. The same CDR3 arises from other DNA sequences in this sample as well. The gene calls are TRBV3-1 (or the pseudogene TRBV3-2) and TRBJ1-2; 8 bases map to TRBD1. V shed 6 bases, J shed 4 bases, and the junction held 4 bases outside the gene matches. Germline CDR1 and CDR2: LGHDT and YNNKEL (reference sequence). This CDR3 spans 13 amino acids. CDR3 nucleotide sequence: TGTGCCAGCAGTCCCACAGGGGGCTATGGCTACACCTTC. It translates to CASSPTGGYGYTF.

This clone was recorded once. CDR3 sequence reads: CASSQTDRLRYEQYF. The CDR3 DNA reads as TGTGCCAGCAGTCAAACGGACAGGCTTAGATACGAGCAGTACTTC. The chain uses TRBV6-6 and TRBJ2-7; 7 positions match TRBD1. This CDR3 spans 15 amino acids. V lost 5 bases and J lost 4; bases outside the gene matches: 11. Looked up from germline, CDR1 is MNHNY and CDR2 is SVGAGI (reference sequence).

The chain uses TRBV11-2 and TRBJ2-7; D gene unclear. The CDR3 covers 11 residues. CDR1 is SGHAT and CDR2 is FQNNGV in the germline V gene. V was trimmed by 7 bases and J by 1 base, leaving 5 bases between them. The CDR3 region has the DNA TGTGCCAGCACTTTGTCCTACGAGCAGTACTTC. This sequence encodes CASTLSYEQYF.

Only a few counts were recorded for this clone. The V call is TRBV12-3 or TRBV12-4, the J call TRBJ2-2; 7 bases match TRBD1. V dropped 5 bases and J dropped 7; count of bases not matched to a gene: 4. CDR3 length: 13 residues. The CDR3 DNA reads TGTGCCAGCAGTGTTAGGGGGCTCGGGGAGCTGTTTTTT. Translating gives CASSVRGLGELFF.

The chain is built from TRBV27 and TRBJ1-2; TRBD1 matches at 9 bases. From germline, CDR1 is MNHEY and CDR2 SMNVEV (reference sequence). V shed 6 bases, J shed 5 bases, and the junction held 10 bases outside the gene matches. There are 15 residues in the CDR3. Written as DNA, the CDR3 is TGTGCCAGCAGCCTGGACAGGGGCAACGTTTATGGCTACACCTTC. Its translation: CASSLDRGNVYGYTF.

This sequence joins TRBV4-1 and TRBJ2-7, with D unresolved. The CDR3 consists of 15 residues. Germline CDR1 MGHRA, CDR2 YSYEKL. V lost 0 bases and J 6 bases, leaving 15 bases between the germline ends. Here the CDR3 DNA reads TGCGCCAGCAGCCAAGAATCTCAACTACCGGGCGAGCAGTACTTC. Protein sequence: CASSQESQLPGEQYF.

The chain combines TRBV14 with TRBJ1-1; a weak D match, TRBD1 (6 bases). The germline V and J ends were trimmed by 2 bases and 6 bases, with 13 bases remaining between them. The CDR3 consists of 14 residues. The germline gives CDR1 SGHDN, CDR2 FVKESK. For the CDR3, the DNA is TGTGCCAGCAGCCAATCGCGGGGGGCGGCTGAAGCTTTCTTT. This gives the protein CASSQSRGAAEAFF.

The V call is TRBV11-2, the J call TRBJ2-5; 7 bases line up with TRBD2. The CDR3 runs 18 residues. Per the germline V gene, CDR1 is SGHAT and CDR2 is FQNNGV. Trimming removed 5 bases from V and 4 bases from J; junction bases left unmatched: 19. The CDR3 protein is CASSPQRLPSGMGETQYF. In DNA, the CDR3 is TGTGCCAGCAGCCCTCAGCGGCTCCCGAGCGGGATGGGAGAGACCCAGTACTTC. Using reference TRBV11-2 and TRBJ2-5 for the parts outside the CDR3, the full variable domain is EAGVAQSPRYKIIEKRQSVAFWCNPISGHATLYWYQQILGQGPKLLIQFQNNGVVDDSQLPKDRFSAERLKGVDSTLKIQPAKLEDSAVYLCASSPQRLPSGMGETQYFGPGTRLLVL.

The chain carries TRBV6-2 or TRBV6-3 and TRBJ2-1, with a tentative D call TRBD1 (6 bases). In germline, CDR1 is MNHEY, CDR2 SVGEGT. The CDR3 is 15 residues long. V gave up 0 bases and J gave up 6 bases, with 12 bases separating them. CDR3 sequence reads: CASSYSKQGPNEQFF. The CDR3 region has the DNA TGTGCCAGCAGTTACTCGAAGCAGGGGCCCAATGAGCAGTTCTTC.

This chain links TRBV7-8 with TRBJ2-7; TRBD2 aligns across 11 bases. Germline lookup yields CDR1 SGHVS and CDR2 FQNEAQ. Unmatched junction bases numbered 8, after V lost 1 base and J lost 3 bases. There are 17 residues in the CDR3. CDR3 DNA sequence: TGTGCCAGCAGCTTAGTCGGTAGTACTAGCGGGGGCTACGAGCAGTACTTC. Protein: CASSLVGSTSGGYEQYF.